A single sample is the source of the 27 T cell receptor beta chains below, sequenced in a study of blood T cell repertoires in COVID-19. Sequencing was performed with immunoSEQ multiplex PCR; in TCRdb, only in-frame clones are kept and a portion is missing. Here the sample spans roughly 260,000 clones, over 80% being singletons. The sequenced sample consisted of peripheral blood. These receptors were taken from a woman in her forties with acute or convalescent COVID-19.

The chain carries TRBV6-1 and TRBJ1-5; 7 nucleotides match TRBD1. Germline assignment: CDR1 MNHNS and CDR2 SASEGT. There are 15 residues in the CDR3. V lost 2 bases, J lost 4 bases, and 5 bases stayed unmatched. This CDR3 reads CASSEWTGSNQPQHF. The CDR3 DNA reads TGTGCCAGCAGTGAATGGACAGGATCGAATCAGCCCCAGCATTTT.

A word on this clone: Other DNA sequences of this sample code for an identical CDR3. The J gene is TRBJ1-5, the V gene TRBV2; 8 nucleotides match TRBD1. CDR1 is SNHLY and CDR2 is FYNNEI in the germline V gene. The CDR3 sequence is 13 residues long. The junction had 2 bases not matched to a gene; V was cut back by 6 bases and J by 4 bases. The CDR3 loop reads CASSTGGNQPQHF. Here the CDR3 DNA reads TGTGCCAGCAGCACAGGGGGTAATCAGCCCCAGCATTTT.

The chain couples TRBV5-1 to TRBJ2-1, with 11 nucleotides matching TRBD1. Germline V gene data show CDR1 as SGHRS and CDR2 as YFSETQ. CDR3 length: 15 residues. With V trimmed by 4 bases and J by 5 bases, 5 bases remained unmatched. CDR3: CASSPWTGGHNEQFF. CDR3 nucleotide sequence: TGCGCCAGCAGCCCGTGGACAGGGGGCCACAATGAGCAGTTCTTC.

This clone was seen just once. The CDR3 here is CASSRDSRAIYGYTF. DNA for the CDR3: TGTGCCAGCAGTAGGGACAGTAGAGCCATTTATGGCTACACCTTC. The V and J genes are TRBV2 and TRBJ1-2; 7 bases line up with TRBD1. This CDR3 contains 15 residues. V lost 5 bases to trimming and J lost 5 bases; unmatched junction nucleotides: 11. CDR1 SNHLY and CDR2 FYNNEI come from the germline V gene.

This clone has more than one count but fewer than ten. V is TRBV27 and J is TRBJ2-1, with 7 bases fitting TRBD1. CDR3 length equals 14 residues. CDR1 is MNHEY, CDR2 SMNVEV, per germline (reference sequence). J lost 5 bases, V lost 6 bases, and 7 bases had no gene match. CDR3 protein: CASRPTGPNNEQFF. The CDR3 DNA sequence: TGTGCCAGCAGACCGACAGGGCCGAACAATGAGCAGTTCTTC.

This rearrangement joins TRBV19 to TRBJ2-1, with 7 bases identical to TRBD1. Germline loops: CDR1 LNHDA, CDR2 SQIVND (reference sequence). With 4 bases clipped from V and 4 bases from J, the junction kept 10 bases outside the gene matches. This CDR3 is built from 16 residues. CDR3 in amino acids: CASSTPRQGAYNEQFF. In DNA, the CDR3 is TGTGCCAGTAGTACCCCTAGACAGGGCGCTTACAATGAGCAGTTCTTC.

The rearrangement links TRBV15 to TRBJ2-7, with TRBD1 matching over 7 bases. Germline values: CDR1 LNHNV, CDR2 YYDKDF (reference sequence). The CDR3 sequence is 15 residues long. Trimming cost V 0 bases and J 3 bases; bases outside gene matches: 5. CDR3 region: CATSRDRTGHYEQYV. CDR3 coding DNA: TGTGCCACCAGCAGAGATAGGACAGGACACTACGAGCAGTACGTC.

V is TRBV5-8 and J is TRBJ2-5, with D possibly being TRBD2 (6 bases). In germline, CDR1 is SGHTS, CDR2 YDEGEE. The CDR3 is made up of 16 amino acids. Trimming pared 4 bases from V and 0 bases from J, leaving 16 bases between. CDR3 coding DNA: TGTGCCAGCAGCCGTGGGACTCGACGATACCAAGAGACCCAGTACTTC. This translates into CASSRGTRRYQETQYF.

V is TRBV2 and J is TRBJ1-1; 8 positions agree with TRBD1. The CDR3 contains 14 residues. Trimming removed 10 bases from V and 1 base from J; junction bases left unmatched: 8. Germline lookup yields CDR1 SNHLY and CDR2 FYNNEI. The CDR3 DNA is TGTGCCACCCCCTTTGGGACAGGGAACACTGAAGCTTTCTTT. The encoded protein is CATPFGTGNTEAFF.

This chain joins TRBV4-1 and TRBJ2-3; no reliable D call. The germline CDR1 and CDR2 sequences are MGHRA and YSYEKL. The CDR3 contains 12 residues. V lost 3 bases to trimming and J lost 2 bases, with 3 bases between them. CDR3 sequence (DNA): TGCGCCAGCAGCCACATCACAGATACGCAGTATTTT. Encoded protein: CASSHITDTQYF.

The chain links TRBV5-4 to TRBJ2-5; TRBD2 aligns across 7 bases. Per the germline V gene, CDR1 is SGHNT and CDR2 is YYREEE (reference sequence). The CDR3 consists of 15 residues. The ends lost 2 bases at V and 2 bases at J; junction bases unmatched: 6. CDR3 residues: CASSFRTAGQETQYF. Written as DNA, the CDR3 is TGTGCCAGCAGCTTCCGTACAGCGGGACAAGAGACCCAGTACTTC.

The chain joins TRBV2 to TRBJ1-2; 8 bases map to TRBD1. The CDR3 has 15 amino acids. Germline assignment: CDR1 SNHLY and CDR2 FYNNEI. After removal of 3 bases from V and 4 bases from J, the junction contained 7 bases not matched to a gene. CDR3 loop: CASSEGTGEIYGYTF. The CDR3 coding sequence is TGTGCCAGCAGTGAGGGGACAGGTGAAATCTATGGCTACACCTTC. The full variable domain, completed using reference TRBV2 and TRBJ1-2, is EPEVTQTPSHQVTQMGQEVILRCVPISNHLYFYWYRQILGQKVEFLVSFYNNEISEKSEIFDDQFSVERPDGSNFTLKIRSTKLEDSAMYFCASSEGTGEIYGYTFGSGTRLTVV.

The chain couples TRBV6-5 to TRBJ1-4; no firm D call. V was cut by 6 bases and J by 0 bases, with 8 bases left in between. The CDR3 runs 14 residues. Germline CDR1 is MNHEY and CDR2 is SVGAGI. CDR3 DNA: TGTGCCAGCAGACTAGTTGCAACTAATGAAAAACTGTTTTTT. Translated: CASRLVATNEKLFF.

DNA for the CDR3: TGCGCCAGCTCTCCTACGAGGCCTTTATACTATGGCTACACCTTC. Encoded protein: CASSPTRPLYYGYTF. This rearrangement joins TRBV5-1 to TRBJ1-2; D is uncertain. The CDR3 length is 15 residues. CDR1 is SGHRS, CDR2 YFSETQ, per germline. The V gene lost 7 bases and the J gene lost 3 bases, with 19 bases spanning the gap.

This rearrangement joins TRBV18 to TRBJ2-1; D possibly corresponds to TRBD2 (6 bases). The CDR3 covers 16 residues. Trimming took 3 bases from V and 5 from J, leaving 17 bases between them. Germline values: CDR1 KGHSH, CDR2 LQKENI. The CDR3 DNA sequence: TGTGCCAGCTCACCCCCCGTGGGGGGAAGGGACAATGAGCAGTTCTTC. This codes for CASSPPVGGRDNEQFF.

V usage is TRBV6-5 and J usage is TRBJ2-7; 9 nucleotides line up with TRBD1. V trimming: 6 bases; J trimming: 3 bases; junction bases outside the gene matches: 6. CDR1 and CDR2 from the germline V gene are MNHEY and SVGAGI. CDR3 size: 14 residues. The CDR3 loop reads CASSRRQGVYEQYV. CDR3 bases: TGTGCCAGCAGCCGTAGACAGGGGGTCTACGAGCAGTACGTC.

The chain employs TRBV29-1 and TRBJ2-1; a possible D gene is TRBD1 (5 bases). The CDR3 loop spans 14 amino acids. The V gene's germline CDR1 is SQVTM and CDR2 ANQGSEA. V gave up 2 bases and J gave up 0 bases, with 8 bases separating them. This CDR3 is CSVEQQVSYNEQFF. The CDR3 DNA follows: TGCAGCGTTGAACAACAGGTCTCCTACAATGAGCAGTTCTTC.

This clone has a single count. The chain employs TRBV6-5 and TRBJ2-1; 8 bases line up with TRBD2. V gave up 5 bases and J gave up 2 bases; unmatched junction bases: 2. CDR1 and CDR2 from the germline V gene are MNHEY and SVGAGI. This CDR3 region has 14 residues. This CDR3 reads CASSNGGAYNEQFF. Here the CDR3 DNA reads TGTGCCAGCAGTAACGGGGGGGCCTACAATGAGCAGTTCTTC.

This rearrangement joins TRBV27 to TRBJ1-1, with D unresolved. This CDR3 is built from 14 residues. Trimming removed 4 bases from V and 1 base from J, with 10 bases in between. From germline, CDR1 is MNHEY and CDR2 SMNVEV (reference sequence). The DNA for the CDR3 is TGTGCCAGCAGTTCTTATAGTAAGAACACTGAAGCTTTCTTT. Protein product: CASSSYSKNTEAFF.

This sequence joins TRBV9 and TRBJ2-1; the D is unclear. The germline gives CDR1 SGDLS, CDR2 YYNGEE. The CDR3 runs 12 residues. Trimming took 3 bases from V and 7 from J, leaving 8 bases between them. The DNA of the CDR3 is TGTGCCAGCAGCGCGACTCCGAATGAGCAGTTCTTC. Translating it yields CASSATPNEQFF. Full variable domain (rest looked up from reference TRBV9 and TRBJ2-1): DSGVTQTPKHLITATGQRVTLRCSPRSGDLSVYWYQQSLDQGLQFLIQYYNGEERAKGNILERFSAQQFPDLHSELNLSSLELGDSALYFCASSATPNEQFFGPGTRLTVL.

This chain uses TRBV14 with TRBJ1-2; a weak D match, TRBD1 (6 bases). V lost 1 base and J lost 8, with 14 bases in between. The CDR3 has 14 residues. Germline loops: CDR1 SGHDN, CDR2 FVKESK. The CDR3 loop is CASSQVQGIGGYTF. The CDR3 bases are TGTGCCAGCAGCCAAGTCCAGGGGATAGGCGGCTACACCTTC.

This chain uses TRBV27 with TRBJ1-6; 9 bases are shared with TRBD1. The CDR3 length is 13 residues. From germline, CDR1 is MNHEY and CDR2 SMNVEV (reference sequence). V was clipped by 4 bases and J by 12 bases; unmatched bases: 4. This CDR3 reads CASSSRDREPLHF. The CDR3 DNA follows: TGTGCCAGCAGTTCCCGGGACAGGGAACCCCTCCACTTT.

This chain uses TRBV7-9 with TRBJ2-5, with TRBD1 matching 8 bases. V lost 5 bases, J lost 7 bases, and 15 bases stayed unmatched. Germline V CDR1 and CDR2: SEHNR, FQNEAQ (reference sequence). The CDR3 is made up of 16 amino acids. CDR3 amino acids: CASSPETGAPGGTQYF. CDR3 in DNA: TGTGCCAGCAGCCCAGAGACAGGGGCCCCTGGGGGGACCCAGTACTTC.

The chain couples TRBV5-5 to TRBJ2-5; 7 bases are shared with TRBD1. CDR3 length equals 15 residues. J lost 6 bases, V lost 0 bases, and 8 bases had no gene match. Germline lookup yields CDR1 SGHKS and CDR2 YYEKEE (reference sequence). CDR3 protein: CASSLGQGEGKTQYF. As DNA, the CDR3 is TGTGCCAGCAGCTTGGGACAGGGAGAAGGGAAGACCCAGTACTTC.

The chain uses TRBV5-1 and TRBJ2-4; 8 bases are shared with TRBD1. V was clipped by 3 bases and J by 5 bases; unmatched bases: 7. The CDR3 totals 15 residues. CDR1 SGHRS and CDR2 YFSETQ come from the germline V gene. The CDR3 here is CASSSITGGQNIQYF. CDR3 coding DNA: TGCGCCAGCAGCTCCATTACAGGGGGGCAAAACATTCAGTACTTC.

The V and J genes are TRBV13 and TRBJ1-1, with 7 bases identical to TRBD1. Germline CDR1 PRHDT, CDR2 FYEKMQ (reference sequence). The CDR3 loop spans 15 amino acids. Losses at the gene ends were 5 bases for V and 4 bases for J; bases not matched to a gene: 10. This CDR3 is CASSTRQGGGTEAFF. Here the CDR3 DNA reads TGTGCCAGCAGCACCCGACAGGGCGGCGGCACTGAAGCTTTCTTT.

V usage is TRBV19 and J usage is TRBJ1-3; D may be TRBD1 (5 bases). The CDR3 sequence is 16 residues long. Germline V gene data show CDR1 as LNHDA and CDR2 as SQIVND (reference sequence). Trimming took off 4 bases at V and 5 bases at J, with 18 bases between the two ends. CDR3 region: CASSTGLRDSRNTIYF. The CDR3 nucleotides are TGTGCCAGTAGTACCGGGCTCCGGGACTCCCGAAACACCATATATTTT. Using reference TRBV19 and TRBJ1-3 for the parts outside the CDR3, the full variable domain is DGGITQSPKYLFRKEGQNVTLSCEQNLNHDAMYWYRQDPGQGLRLIYYSQIVNDFQKGDIAEGYSVSREKKESFPLTVTSAQKNPTAFYLCASSTGLRDSRNTIYFGEGSWLTVV.